Given below is one T cell receptor (beta chain) in context. This clone was counted a single time. Its antigen remains undetermined. No base-level quality is on record; no much larger clone is a single base apart. This entry comes from a study of T cell responses to AZD1222 COVID-19 vaccine (dated by TCRdb to the early 2020s). The study in broad terms: AZD1222 recipients whose second dose came at about 4 weeks and those whose second dose came at about 12 weeks were combined into one group, since spike-specific TCR depth and breadth did not differ between the two schedules. TCR sequencing was performed for approximately 240 trial participants, of whom about 200 were given two doses of AZD1222 and around 26 were given two doses of MenACWY control vaccine. Trial participants were enrolled by age into 18-55, 56-69 and 70-plus year subgroups, with about 150, 28 and 57 TCR-sequenced participants respectively.

According to the study, the label for this sample's time point signals: baseline before first vaccination. Samples from vaccinated people were obtained from the UK trials COV001 and COV002, which included a single-blind randomized controlled phase 2/3 trial of AZD1222 (ChAdOx1 nCoV-19) in healthy adults. For TCRbeta chain sequencing, PBMC samples from trial participants were taken at day 0 and at day 28 after the second dose. General study outcomes and caveats: Reportedly, close to half of the unique spike-specific TCRs recognized epitopes lying outside the regions that are mutated in the B.1.351 and B.1.1.7 variants. After two AZD1222 doses, both the breadth and the depth of spike-specific TCRs were significantly higher than at day 0 and than in MenACWY recipients. Conclusions about previously exposed vaccinees are limited, since just five or six AZD1222 recipients were seropositive for SARS-CoV-2 at baseline. The vaccine-associated CD4 TCRs covered the entire spike protein, and the dominant responses fell in regions 160-218 and 743-854. In the small 56-69-year group, the increase in depth fell short of significance, most likely because of low power. Because no day 14 peak-response samples were available, repertoires were characterized only after the peak T cell response. Most participants were white British and females outnumbered males, and the authors suggested that clonal diversity may have been underestimated.

The germline V gene (reference sequence) yields SEHNR for CDR1 and FQNEAQ for CDR2. The CDR3, cysteine through phenylalanine, is 13 amino acids long. Only the CDR3 DNA is retained, 39 bases long and in frame from the first base. V is trimmed back by 5 bases and J by 8 bases, and the junction contains 6 bases that no gene match accounts for. The CDR3 regions of human TCRbeta chains were analyzed by immunosequencing. The authors' pipeline ran thus. Repertoire TCRs were checked for matches against a reference library of SARS-CoV-2-specific TCRs that had been generated using the MIRA antigen-specificity platform. Breadth was defined as the fraction of unique TCRs that were SARS-CoV-2-associated, and depth was defined as the fraction of total T cells that were SARS-CoV-2-associated. Using the MIRA data, each spike-specific TCR was assigned both to the spike region to which the TCR was reactive and to a CD4 or CD8 class. Log10-transformed breadth and depth values were compared by one-way ANOVA with Sidak's multiple comparisons tests. TCRdb retrieved this table from immuneACCESS and kept in-frame rearrangements only. Not all clones are present; in checked studies, unresolved V genes account for under half, and no reason is known for the remainder. That table gives V, J and clone size, and the DNA gave D and trimming. Present in this sample are 160,000 or so clones, roughly 89% of which were seen just once. The ten biggest clones cover roughly 1.7% of the sample.

This specimen consisted of peripheral blood, obtained on day 0 of AZD1222 vaccination. The rearrangement joined TRBV7-9 to TRBJ2-1; a stretch of 7 junction bases matches TRBD1. This TCR was recovered from an adult in good health. Read as DNA, the sequence is TGTGCCAGCAGCGTCCGACAGGGCCATGAGCAGTTCTTC. Its amino acids are CASSVRQGHEQFF.